Here is one T cell receptor (beta chain) with its context. Germline CDR1 WSHSY, CDR2 SAAADI. The CDR3 is made up of 16 amino acids. Trimming cost V 6 bases and J 8 bases; bases outside gene matches: 12. MiXCR, applied by TCRdb to the RT-PCR reads, yields one record per CDR3 protein. The repertoire holds 550,000 to 800,000 distinct CDR3 sequences, 14% seen once, with around 6.5% in the top ten. This sample was included in a study of response to subunit inactivated influenza vaccine. The sample in question was PBMCs from blood, obtained 14 days before vaccination. The receptor comes from a man aged 50-59 years who received an inactivated influenza vaccine. The chain combines TRBV10-2 with TRBJ2-1; 11 bases agree with TRBD1. CDR3 nucleotides: TGCGCCAGCAGAGTGGACAGGGGGCTATCGGTGGATGAGCAGTTCTTC. It encodes CASRVDRGLSVDEQFF.